Listed below are T cell receptor beta chains from one sample, sequenced in a study of regulatory and conventional T cells in RAG deficiency. Libraries were prepared by immunoSEQ multiplex PCR; TCRdb keeps only in-frame clonotypes and omits some of them. In the table there are 45,000 to 50,000 clones, 85% to 90% of which are singletons. In addition, the sample was reused for a study of regulatory T cells.

Sequencing was carried out using CD4+ effector T cells sorted from blood. These receptors came from a human donor in good health. Each CDR3 is given with its conserved first and last residue. The D gene is left open where the match is weak.

J,V,D,CDR3
TRBJ2-2,TRBV5-1,-,CASSSTNTGELFF
TRBJ1-6,TRBV10-3,TRBD1,CAISEGGTVNSPLHF
TRBJ2-5,TRBV6-5,TRBD2,CASRQTSGGSQYF
TRBJ1-1,TRBV18,-,CASSPNADSLPQVGTEAFF
TRBJ1-2,TRBV29-1,-,CSVTKQGPGYTF
TRBJ1-2,TRBV18,-,CASSPDGNYGYTF
TRBJ2-7,TRBV21-1,-,CASSKAPVVLDRGRYEQYF
TRBJ2-3,TRBV30,-,CAWTARDTQYF
TRBJ2-1,TRBV4-1,-,CASSQKPPGGEKGNEQFF
TRBJ2-7,TRBV6-6,-,CASSYSTGAPYEQYF
TRBJ1-1,TRBV7-9,-,CASSLVDSQSQAFF
TRBJ2-2,TRBV15,-,CATSRERVNTGELFF
TRBJ2-5,TRBV19,-,CASSGRKETQYF
TRBJ2-3,TRBV27,TRBD2,CASSSGGTTSTDTQYF
TRBJ2-3,TRBV5-1,-,CASSWGGAVLTDTQYF
TRBJ2-3,TRBV6-4,TRBD2,CASSASIAGPGTQYF
TRBJ1-5,TRBV30,TRBD1,CAWSVGGGGNQPQHF
TRBJ2-7,TRBV7-2,-,CASSPTPGATYEQYF
TRBJ1-2,TRBV9,-,CASSDGPRRNYGYTF
TRBJ1-4,TRBV4-1,-,CASSQEAQGSLEKLFF
TRBJ2-7,TRBV7-3,-,CASSLNLGAYEQYF
TRBJ1-5,TRBV6-5,-,CASSSGSQPQHF